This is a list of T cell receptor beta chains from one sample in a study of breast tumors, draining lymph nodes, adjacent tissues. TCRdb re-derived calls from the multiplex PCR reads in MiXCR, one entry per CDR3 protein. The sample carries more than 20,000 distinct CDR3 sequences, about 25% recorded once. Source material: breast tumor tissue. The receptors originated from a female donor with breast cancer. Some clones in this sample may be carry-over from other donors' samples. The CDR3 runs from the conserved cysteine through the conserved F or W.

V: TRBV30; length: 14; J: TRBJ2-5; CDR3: CAWRGAGEEKTQYF
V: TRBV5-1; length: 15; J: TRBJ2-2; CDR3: CASSLGTVNTGELFF
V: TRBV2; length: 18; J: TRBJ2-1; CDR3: CASTSGIAVGGLYNEQFF
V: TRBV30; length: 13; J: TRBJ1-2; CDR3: CASSPGILYGYTF
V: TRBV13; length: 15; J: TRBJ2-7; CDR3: CASSLIGQAFYEQYF
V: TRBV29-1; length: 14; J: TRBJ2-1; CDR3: CSVGGLISGNEQFF
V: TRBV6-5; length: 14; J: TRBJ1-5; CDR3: CASSRTVSNQPQHF
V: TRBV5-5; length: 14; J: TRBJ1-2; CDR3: CASSTFIGAGGCTF
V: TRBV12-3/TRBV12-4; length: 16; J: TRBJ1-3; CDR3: CASSFGHPRSGNTIYF
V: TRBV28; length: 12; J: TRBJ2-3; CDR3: CASGLFLDTQYF
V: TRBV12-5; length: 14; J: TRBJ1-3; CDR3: CASGRTPFGNTIYF
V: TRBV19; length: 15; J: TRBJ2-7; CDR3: CASSPAGGLGYEQYF
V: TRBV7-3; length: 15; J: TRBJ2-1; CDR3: CASSLGQGPFNEQFF
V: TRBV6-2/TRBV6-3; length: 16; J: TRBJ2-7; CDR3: CASTPRGLAASYEQYF
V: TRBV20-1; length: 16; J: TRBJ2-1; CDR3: CSARDRSRGLRNEQFF
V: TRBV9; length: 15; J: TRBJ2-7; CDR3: CASSDRLAGAYEQYF
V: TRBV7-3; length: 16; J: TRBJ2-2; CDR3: CASSLRGRESAGELFF
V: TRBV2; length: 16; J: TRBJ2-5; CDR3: CASSVGGQVYQETQYF
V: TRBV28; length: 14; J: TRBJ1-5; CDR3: CASRPGGINQPQHF
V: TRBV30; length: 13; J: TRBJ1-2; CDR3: CAWSLDHNYGYTF
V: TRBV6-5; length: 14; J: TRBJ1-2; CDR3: CASSYRGGLGGYTF
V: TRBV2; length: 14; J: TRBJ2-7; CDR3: CASSDLAGGTEQYF
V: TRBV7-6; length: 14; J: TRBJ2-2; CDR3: CASSLGWDTGELFF
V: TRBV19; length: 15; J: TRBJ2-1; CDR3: CASSIIREKSNEQFF
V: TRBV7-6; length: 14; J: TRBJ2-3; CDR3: CASSLAGTSDTQYF
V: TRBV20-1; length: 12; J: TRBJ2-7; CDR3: CSAGDRGYEQYF
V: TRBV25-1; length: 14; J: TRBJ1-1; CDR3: CASSDVTRNTEAFF
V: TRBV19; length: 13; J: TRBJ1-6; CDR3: CASSTTGISPLHF
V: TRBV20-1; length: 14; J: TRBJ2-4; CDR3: CSATTSGGGNIQYF
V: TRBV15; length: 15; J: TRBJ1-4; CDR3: CATSGVGKYNEKLFF
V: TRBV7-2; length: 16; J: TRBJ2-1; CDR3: CASSLTISGRTGEQFF
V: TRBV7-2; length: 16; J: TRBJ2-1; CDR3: CASSLTGRRPYNEQFF
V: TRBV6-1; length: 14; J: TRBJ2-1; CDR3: CASSDWGGANEQFF
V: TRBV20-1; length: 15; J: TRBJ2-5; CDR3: CSARRPPPGGETQYF
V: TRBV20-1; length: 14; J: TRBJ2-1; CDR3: CSARTTATYNEQFF
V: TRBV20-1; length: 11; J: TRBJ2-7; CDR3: CSAQSGQGKYF
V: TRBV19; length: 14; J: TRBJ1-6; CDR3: CASSMRQGNTPLHF
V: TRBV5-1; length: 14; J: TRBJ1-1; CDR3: CASSPGISNTEAFF
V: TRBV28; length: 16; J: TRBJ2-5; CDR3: CASSPPGTGIQETQYF
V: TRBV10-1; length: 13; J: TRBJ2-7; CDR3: CASSGGGSYEQYF
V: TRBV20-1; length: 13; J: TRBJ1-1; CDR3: CSAPGAGYTEAFF
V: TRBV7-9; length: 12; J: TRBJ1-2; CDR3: CASSFKGSGYTF
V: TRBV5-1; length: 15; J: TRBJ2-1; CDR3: CASRTLAGALNEQFF
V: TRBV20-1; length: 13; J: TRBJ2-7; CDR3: CSAQRGANYEQYF